This T cell receptor beta chain was identified during a study of blood T cell repertoires in COVID-19. About the study: Donors in the United States, Italy and Spain gave samples during acute or convalescent COVID-19. From T cells, B-cell-depleted T cells, or PBMCs came the material, which was cDNA or gDNA.

Per the germline V gene, CDR1 is MNHEY and CDR2 is SVGEGT. Trimming stripped 5 bases from V and 3 bases from J, with 15 bases between. The CDR3 totals 15 residues. In the authors' workflow: Counts of nucleated cells, estimated from reference gene primer amplification, were obtained. Clones were sequenced by immunoSEQ multiplex PCR, and TCRdb holds only the in-frame ones, with some missing. V and J calls and clone size are as listed in that table; D and trimming were resolved from the DNA. The sample records about 170,000 clones, more than 65% being singletons. The sequence came from a man aged 70 or older with active or convalescent COVID-19. The rearrangement uses TRBV6-2 or TRBV6-3 and TRBJ2-3; D is unclear. The sequenced sample was peripheral blood. Written as DNA, the CDR3 is TGTGCCAGCAGTCAGGATCATGGATTAACAGATACGCAGTATTTT. Residues: CASSQDHGLTDTQYF.